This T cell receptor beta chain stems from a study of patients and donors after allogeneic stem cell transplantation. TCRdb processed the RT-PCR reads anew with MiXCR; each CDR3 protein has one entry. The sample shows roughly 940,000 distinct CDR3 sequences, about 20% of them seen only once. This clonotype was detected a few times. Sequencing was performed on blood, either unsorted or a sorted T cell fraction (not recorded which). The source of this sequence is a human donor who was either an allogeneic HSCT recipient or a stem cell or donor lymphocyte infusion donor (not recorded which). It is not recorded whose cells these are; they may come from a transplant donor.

The CDR3 loop reads CANLAMGTGELFF. Here the CDR3 DNA reads TGTGCCAATCTAGCGATGGGGACCGGGGAGCTGTTTTTT. The V and J genes are TRBV12-3 or TRBV12-4 and TRBJ2-2; TRBD2 might be the D (6 bases). Trimming shortened V by 10 bases and J by 5 bases, and 14 bases separated the two germline ends. This CDR3 has 13 residues.